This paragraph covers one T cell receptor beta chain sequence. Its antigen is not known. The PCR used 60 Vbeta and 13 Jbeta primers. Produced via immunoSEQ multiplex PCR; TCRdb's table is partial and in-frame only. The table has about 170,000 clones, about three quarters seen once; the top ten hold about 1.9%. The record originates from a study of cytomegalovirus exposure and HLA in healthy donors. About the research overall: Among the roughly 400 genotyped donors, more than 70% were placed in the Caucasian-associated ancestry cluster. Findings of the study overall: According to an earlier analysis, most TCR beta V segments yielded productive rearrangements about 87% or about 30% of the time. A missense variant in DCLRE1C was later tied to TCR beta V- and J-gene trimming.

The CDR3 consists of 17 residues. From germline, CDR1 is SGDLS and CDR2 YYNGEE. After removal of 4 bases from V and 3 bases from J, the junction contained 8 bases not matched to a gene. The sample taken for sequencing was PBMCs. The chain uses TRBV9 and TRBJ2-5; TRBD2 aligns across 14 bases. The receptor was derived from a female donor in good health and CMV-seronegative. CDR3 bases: TGTGCCAGCAGCCCTCACCCGGGACTAGCGGGAGAAGAGACCCAGTACTTC. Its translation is CASSPHPGLAGEETQYF.